This TCR beta chain appears in the sequencing data of a study of beta chain features in type 1 diabetes. Study-level results: TCRB CDR3s from Type 1 diabetes patients were moderately but significantly shorter in all four CD4+ subsets. Since sequencing was performed on cDNA, cells with high TCR expression could be over-represented.

CDR1 MNHNS and CDR2 SASEGT come from the germline V gene. The CDR3 extends over 13 amino acids. V was trimmed by 2 bases and J by 5 bases, leaving 9 bases between them. This clone was counted between two and nine times. Its antigen is unidentified. Reverse transcription of all isolated RNA meant that expressed TCRB transcripts were sequenced. The table came from immunoSEQ multiplex PCR; TCRdb's copy has only in-frame clones and leaves some out. This sample has 300,000 or so clones, with roughly 13% found just once. The origin of this receptor is a man under 40 with type 1 diabetes. The chain uses TRBV6-1 and TRBJ2-5, with D unresolved. Sequencing was carried out using naive CD4+ T cells from blood. CDR3 in DNA: TGTGCCAGCAGTGAACGGCCCGGGGAGACCCAGTACTTC. Protein: CASSERPGETQYF.